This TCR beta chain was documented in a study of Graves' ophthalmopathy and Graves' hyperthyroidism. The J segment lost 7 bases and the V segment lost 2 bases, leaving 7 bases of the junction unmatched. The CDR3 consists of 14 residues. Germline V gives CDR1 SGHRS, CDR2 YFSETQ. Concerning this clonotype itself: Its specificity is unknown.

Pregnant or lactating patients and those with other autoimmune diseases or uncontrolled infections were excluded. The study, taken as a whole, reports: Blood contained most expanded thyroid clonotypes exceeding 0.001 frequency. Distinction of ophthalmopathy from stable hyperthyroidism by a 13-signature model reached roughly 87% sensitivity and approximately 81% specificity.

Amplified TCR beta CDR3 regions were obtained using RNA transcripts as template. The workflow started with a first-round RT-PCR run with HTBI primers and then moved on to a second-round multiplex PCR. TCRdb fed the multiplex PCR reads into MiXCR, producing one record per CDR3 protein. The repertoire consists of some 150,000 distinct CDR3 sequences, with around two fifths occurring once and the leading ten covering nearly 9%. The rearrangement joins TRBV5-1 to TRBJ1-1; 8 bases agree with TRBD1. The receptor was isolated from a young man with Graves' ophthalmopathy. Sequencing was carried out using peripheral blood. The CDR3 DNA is TGCGCCAGCAGCTTTGAGGGGACAGGCGTTGAAGCTTTCTTT. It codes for CASSFEGTGVEAFF.